This T cell receptor beta chain emerged from a study of metastatic and nonmetastatic thyroid tumors. Study-level information: From malignant and benign thyroid patients, repertoires in blood and in tumor or nodule tissue were compared. Study-wide points: As reported, TCR beta diversity in blood and tumor was significantly higher in malignant thyroid tumors than in benign nodules.

CDR3 size: 15 residues. The germline gives CDR1 SNHLY, CDR2 FYNNEI. No patient received treatment before thyroid surgery. In the source study's methods: For papillary thyroid cancer, a distant-metastasis classifier was constructed from CDR3 differences observed across clinicopathological groups. TCRdb called clones again from the PCR reads with MiXCR. The V and J calls and clone size are TCRdb's, not the authors'. The sample includes more than 12,000 clones, 25% to 30% of them seen just once. On this clone itself: What it recognizes is unknown. The junction departs from the called germline gene at one end, perhaps through a read error.

Sequenced material: tumor tissue. The chain couples TRBV2 to TRBJ2-3; 14 bases align to TRBD2. This receptor was identified in a male donor with papillary thyroid cancer or a benign thyroid nodule (not recorded which). Some clones in this sample may be carry-over from other donors' samples. The CDR3: CASETSGRALDTQNF. CDR3 DNA: TGTGCCAGCGAGACTAGCGGGAGGGCCTTAGATACCCAGAATTTT.